This TCR beta chain was captured by sequencing in a study of beta chain features in type 1 diabetes. Study-level results: Naive, central memory and Treg TCRB repertoires seemed to resemble each other more closely in patients than they did in healthy donors. Across all four CD4+ subsets, people with type 1 diabetes showed modestly shorter TCRB CDR3s.

Purity exceeding 95% was reached by all sorted populations. On this clone: The antigen is not known.

Since all of the isolated RNA was reverse transcribed, expressed TCRB transcripts were what got sequenced. An average about 3.8 million reads came from naive, central memory and regulatory T cell samples. Produced via immunoSEQ multiplex PCR; TCRdb's table is partial and in-frame only. The sample comprises fewer than 450,000 clones, about 13% of which are singletons, and roughly 0.015% rests with the top ten. The CDR3 extends over 13 amino acids. Germline CDR1 is SQVTM and CDR2 is ANQGSEA. Trimming cost V 8 bases and J 4 bases; bases outside gene matches: 7. The source of this sequence is a woman between 18 and 29 years old with type 1 diabetes. The V gene is TRBV29-1, the J gene TRBJ2-2, with 7 bases matching TRBD2. The sequenced sample was naive CD4+ T cells from blood. CDR3 sequence reads: CSPGEGPTGELFF. In DNA, the CDR3 is TGCAGCCCGGGGGAGGGGCCCACCGGGGAGCTGTTTTTT.